Listed here is a single T cell receptor (beta chain). The target antigen is unknown. TCRdb reprocessed the 5' RACE reads; each CDR3 protein has one entry and no DNA is given. The sample includes around 280,000 distinct CDR3 sequences. The data derive from a study of T cells expressing NK-cell markers. Across the study: In sorted CD3+CD56+NKG2C+, CD3+CD56+NKG2C- and CD3+CD56-NKG2C+ T cells, TCR beta repertoires were obtained.

Findings of the study overall: Clones of NKG2C+ T cells that had expanded were of unclear HCMV specificity.

The sample was blood T cells: a sorted CD56 or NKG2C T cell subset, CD4+ or CD8+ T cells, or bulk PBMC T cells (not recorded which). This clonotype originated in a man in his late teens or twenties in good health.

CDR3 protein: CASSPQGGSMTGELFF. V and J are TRBV18 and TRBJ2-2; TCRdb names TRBD2, which stays unverified in the absence of DNA. The germline gives CDR1 KGHSH, CDR2 LQKENI. The CDR3 extends over 16 amino acids.